These 14 T cell receptor beta chains were all obtained from the same sample, sequenced in a study of shared clonotypes between healthy human individuals. Sequencing used immunoSEQ multiplex PCR; TCRdb keeps in-frame clones, though not all of them. The sample contains 2.5 million or so clones, roughly 92% of which appear only once. Sequences were obtained from naive CD4+ T cells sorted from blood. Noted subset: CD45RA+ positively selected. The receptors come from a man between 18 and 35 years old in good health.

This sequence joins TRBV7-2 and TRBJ1-5, with D tentatively TRBD1 (5 bases). This CDR3 has 14 amino acids. V was shortened by 5 bases and J by 4 bases, with 12 bases between the two germline ends. From germline, CDR1 is SGHTA and CDR2 FQGNSA. In DNA form, the CDR3 reads TGTGCCAGCAGCGCCGGGGGACGAAATCAGCCCCAGCATTTT. Translating it yields CASSAGGRNQPQHF.

This clone was counted between two and nine times. The chain uses TRBV7-3 and TRBJ2-3; 9 bases line up with TRBD2. There are 16 residues in the CDR3. CDR1 is SGHTA, CDR2 FQGTGA, per germline. The V gene end was trimmed by 1 base and the J gene end by 1 base; junction bases not matched to a gene: 3. The chain's CDR3 is CASSLIPSGGTDTQYF. Written as DNA, the CDR3 is TGTGCCAGCAGCTTAATCCCTAGCGGGGGCACAGATACGCAGTATTTT.

The gene calls are TRBV30 and TRBJ2-7; D is possibly TRBD1 (5 bases). The CDR3 runs to 13 residues. The V gene lost 5 bases and the J gene lost 7 bases, with 18 bases spanning the gap. CDR1 and CDR2 (germline): GTSNPN, SVGIG (reference sequence). The CDR3 region is CAWFRTRGEEQYF. The CDR3, as DNA: TGTGCCTGGTTTCGGACAAGGGGTGAGGAGCAGTACTTC.

Concerning this clone: This sample also contains other DNA sequences that code for the same CDR3. The chain combines TRBV5-4 with TRBJ2-3, with D unclear. V was pared by 3 bases and J by 6 bases, with 8 bases between. CDR3 length: 12 residues. CDR1 and CDR2 from the germline V gene are SGHNT and YYREEE (reference sequence). CDR3 sequence reads: CASSSEGDTQYF. In DNA form, the CDR3 reads TGTGCCAGCAGCTCGGAAGGTGATACGCAGTATTTT.

The gene calls are TRBV4-1 and TRBJ2-3; perhaps TRBD2 as D (6 bases). CDR3 length: 18 amino acids. From germline, CDR1 is MGHRA and CDR2 YSYEKL. Between the trimmed V and J ends, which lost 5 bases and 2 bases, there was a span of 23 bases. CDR3 region: CASSVTPGTFAFTDTQYF. The CDR3 nucleotides read TGCGCCAGCAGCGTCACTCCTGGGACTTTTGCCTTCACAGATACGCAGTATTTT.

The chain couples TRBV5-4 to TRBJ2-7; D possibly matches TRBD1 or TRBD2 (5 bases each). Trimming took off 3 bases at V and 4 bases at J, with 14 bases between the two ends. Germline CDR1 reads SGHNT; CDR2 reads YYREEE (reference sequence). The CDR3 covers 14 residues. Here the CDR3 reads CASSSPSGAYEQYF. CDR3 DNA sequence: TGTGCCAGCAGCTCCCCATCCGGGGCTTACGAGCAGTACTTC. The variable domain in full, completed from reference TRBV5-4 and TRBJ2-7, reads ETGVTQSPTHLIKTRGQQVTLRCSSQSGHNTVSWYQQALGQGPQFIFQYYREEENGRGNFPPRFSGLQFPNYSSELNVNALELDDSALYLCASSSPSGAYEQYFGPGTRLTVT.

The CDR3 DNA sequence: TGTGCCAGCAGTCAAGCCGGGACAGGGAGCCACGAGCAGTACTTC. The encoded protein is CASSQAGTGSHEQYF. The rearrangement joins TRBV28 to TRBJ2-7, with 9 bases lining up with TRBD1. There are 15 residues in the CDR3. Germline CDR1 reads MDHEN; CDR2 reads SYDVKM. The ends lost 5 bases at V and 5 bases at J; junction bases unmatched: 10.

J is TRBJ1-6 and V is TRBV13, with D tentatively TRBD1 (5 bases). The germline V and J ends were trimmed by 0 bases and 9 bases, with 12 bases remaining between them. Germline loops: CDR1 PRHDT, CDR2 FYEKMQ (reference sequence). The CDR3 totals 15 residues. CDR3 in DNA: TGTGCCAGCAGCTTAGGGGGGGGTATAGGTTCACCCCTCCACTTT. It translates to CASSLGGGIGSPLHF.

The chain couples TRBV30 to TRBJ1-2; D not certain. The CDR3 loop spans 13 amino acids. V lost 2 bases and J lost 6, with 13 bases in between. Germline V lookup: CDR1 GTSNPN, CDR2 SVGIG (reference sequence). The CDR3 is CAWSSSGEHGYTF. The CDR3 DNA sequence: TGTGCCTGGAGTTCGTCAGGAGAACATGGCTACACCTTC.

Points on this clone: This sample includes further DNA sequences coding for the same CDR3. This sequence joins TRBV11-2 and TRBJ2-1, with unresolved D. The germline V gene has CDR1 SGHAT and CDR2 FQNNGV. CDR3 length: 13 amino acids. V shed 0 bases and J shed 7 bases, with 7 bases lying between them. The CDR3 sequence: CASSLDRGNEQFF. CDR3 DNA sequence: TGTGCCAGCAGCTTAGATCGAGGTAATGAGCAGTTCTTC.

The chain carries TRBV27 and TRBJ1-3, with TRBD1 identical over 7 bases. This CDR3 is built from 16 residues. With 5 bases clipped from V and 0 bases from J, the junction kept 7 bases outside the gene matches. Germline assignment: CDR1 MNHEY and CDR2 SMNVEV (reference sequence). In DNA form, the CDR3 reads TGTGCCAGCAGTCCAACAGGGGCCAACTCTGGAAACACCATATATTTT. This gives the protein CASSPTGANSGNTIYF.

This chain links TRBV18 with TRBJ2-1; 8 bases align to TRBD1. V dropped 0 bases and J dropped 9; count of bases not matched to a gene: 10. Germline V CDR1 and CDR2: KGHSH, LQKENI. This CDR3 spans 16 amino acids. The CDR3 spells CASSPPRRGQDGEQFF. In DNA, the CDR3 is TGTGCCAGCTCACCACCCCGCAGGGGGCAGGACGGTGAGCAGTTCTTC.

The chain combines TRBV7-2 with TRBJ1-5, with 11 bases matching TRBD1. The CDR3 consists of 15 residues. Germline CDR1 reads SGHTA; CDR2 reads FQGNSA. Trimming cost V 1 base and J 5 bases; bases outside gene matches: 1. CDR3 amino acids: CASSLGTGGYQPQHF. CDR3 sequence (DNA): TGTGCCAGCAGCTTAGGGACAGGGGGCTATCAGCCCCAGCATTTT.

The CDR3 DNA is TGTGCCAGCAGCTTGACTAGCGGGAGTTTGAACACCGGGGAGCTGTTTTTT. It is translated as CASSLTSGSLNTGELFF. V is TRBV11-2 and J is TRBJ2-2; TRBD2 agrees at 12 bases. The ends lost 3 bases at V and 1 base at J; junction bases unmatched: 3. Germline V CDR1 and CDR2: SGHAT, FQNNGV. This CDR3 spans 17 amino acids. Full variable domain (rest looked up from reference TRBV11-2 and TRBJ2-2): EAGVAQSPRYKIIEKRQSVAFWCNPISGHATLYWYQQILGQGPKLLIQFQNNGVVDDSQLPKDRFSAERLKGVDSTLKIQPAKLEDSAVYLCASSLTSGSLNTGELFFGEGSRLTVL.